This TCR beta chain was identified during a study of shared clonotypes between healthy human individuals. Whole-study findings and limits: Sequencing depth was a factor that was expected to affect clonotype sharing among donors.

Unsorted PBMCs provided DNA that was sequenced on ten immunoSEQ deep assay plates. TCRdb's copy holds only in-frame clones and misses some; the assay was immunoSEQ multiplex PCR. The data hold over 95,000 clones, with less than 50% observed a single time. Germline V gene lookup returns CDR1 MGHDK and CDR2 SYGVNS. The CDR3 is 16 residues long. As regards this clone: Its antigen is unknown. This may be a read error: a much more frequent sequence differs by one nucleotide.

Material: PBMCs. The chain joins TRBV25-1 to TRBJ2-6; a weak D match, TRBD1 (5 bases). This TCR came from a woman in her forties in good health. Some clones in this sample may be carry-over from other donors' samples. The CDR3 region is CASSEGGSSGANVPTF. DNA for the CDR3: TGTGCCAGCAGTGAAGGCGGTAGCTCTGGGGCCAACGTCCCGACTTTC.